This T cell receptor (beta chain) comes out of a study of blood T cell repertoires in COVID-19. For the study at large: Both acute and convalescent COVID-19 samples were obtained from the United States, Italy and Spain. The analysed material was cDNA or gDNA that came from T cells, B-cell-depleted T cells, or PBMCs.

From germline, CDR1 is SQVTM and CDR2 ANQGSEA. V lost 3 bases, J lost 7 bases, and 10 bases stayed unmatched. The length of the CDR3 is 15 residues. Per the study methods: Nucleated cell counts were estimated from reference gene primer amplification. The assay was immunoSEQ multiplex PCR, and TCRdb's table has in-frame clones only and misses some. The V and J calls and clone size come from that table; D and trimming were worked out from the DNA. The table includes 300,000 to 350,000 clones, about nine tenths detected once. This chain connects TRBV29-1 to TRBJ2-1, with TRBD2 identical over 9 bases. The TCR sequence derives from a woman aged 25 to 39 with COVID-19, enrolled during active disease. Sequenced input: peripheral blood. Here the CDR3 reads CSVDRVSGGLNEQFF. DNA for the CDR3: TGCAGCGTTGATAGGGTTAGCGGGGGTCTGAATGAGCAGTTCTTC.